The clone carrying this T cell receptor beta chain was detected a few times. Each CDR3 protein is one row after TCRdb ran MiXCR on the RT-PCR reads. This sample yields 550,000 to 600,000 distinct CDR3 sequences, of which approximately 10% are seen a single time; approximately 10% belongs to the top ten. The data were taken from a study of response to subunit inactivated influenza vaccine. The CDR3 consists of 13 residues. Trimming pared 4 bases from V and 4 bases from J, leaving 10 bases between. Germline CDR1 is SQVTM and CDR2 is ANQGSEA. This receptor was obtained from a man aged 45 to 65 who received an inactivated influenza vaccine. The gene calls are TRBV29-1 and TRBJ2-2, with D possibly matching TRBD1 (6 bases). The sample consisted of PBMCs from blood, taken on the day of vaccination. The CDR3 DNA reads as TGCAGCGTTGGACAGGCCCTCACCGGGGAGCTGTTTTTT. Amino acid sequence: CSVGQALTGELFF.